This passage covers 20 T cell receptor beta chains from one sample sequenced in a study of T cell repertoires in ileal Crohn's disease. The sample's time point: neoterminal ileum biopsy at postoperative endoscopy, about 6 months after surgery. Using immunoSEQ multiplex PCR, the repertoire was profiled, and TCRdb retains in-frame clones only, with some absent. Of about 62,000 clones detected, less than 90% appear once; the ten largest clones hold over 2%. Material: ileal tissue. The receptor set was obtained from an adult with Crohn's disease.

This rearrangement joins TRBV19 to TRBJ1-2; D call uncertain. This CDR3 contains 12 residues. The germline V gene has CDR1 LNHDA and CDR2 SQIVND (reference sequence). V gave up 11 bases and J gave up 7 bases, with 17 bases separating them. The CDR3 DNA follows: TGTGCCGGCAGAGGGATCTGGGGTGGCTACACCTTC. Its translation: CAGRGIWGGYTF. Full variable domain (missing parts from reference TRBV19 and TRBJ1-2): DGGITQSPKYLFRKEGQNVTLSCEQNLNHDAMYWYRQDPGQGLRLIYYSQIVNDFQKGDIAEGYSVSREKKESFPLTVTSAQKNPTAFYLCAGRGIWGGYTFGSGTRLTVV.

The gene calls are TRBV18 and TRBJ1-5; 8 bases line up with TRBD1. J lost 4 bases, V lost 3 bases, and 5 bases had no gene match. Germline V lookup: CDR1 KGHSH, CDR2 LQKENI. CDR3 size: 15 residues. In DNA, the CDR3 is TGTGCCAGCTCACCTGGACAGGGCCTTAATCAGCCCCAGCATTTT. Its protein is CASSPGQGLNQPQHF.

The chain is built from TRBV4-1 and TRBJ1-5; TRBD1 aligns across 8 bases. V shed 4 bases and J 3 bases; nucleotides not matched to a gene: 5. The germline gives CDR1 MGHRA, CDR2 YSYEKL. The CDR3 runs to 15 residues. CDR3 residues: CASSRGQGNNQPQHF. Written as DNA, the CDR3 is TGCGCCAGCAGCCGAGGACAGGGTAACAATCAGCCCCAGCATTTT.

The chain has TRBV6-1 and TRBJ1-5; maybe TRBD1 (5 bases). CDR3 length: 13 amino acids. Germline V gene lookup returns CDR1 MNHNS and CDR2 SASEGT. V lost 5 bases, J lost 5 bases, and 10 bases lay in between. CDR3 bases: TGTGCCAGCAGTTGGGGGGGGGATCAGCCCCAGCATTTT. Translated, it gives CASSWGGDQPQHF.

This sequence joins TRBV18 and TRBJ2-5; 11 nucleotides agree with TRBD1. The V and J ends lost 6 bases and 4 bases, in that order; junction bases with no gene match: 7. The germline gives CDR1 KGHSH, CDR2 LQKENI. The CDR3 consists of 15 residues. The CDR3 loop reads CASSPGGTGGETQYF. CDR3 nucleotides: TGTGCCAGCTCGCCCGGGGGGACAGGGGGAGAGACCCAGTACTTC.

The chain carries TRBV5-1 and TRBJ2-3, with 12 bases that match TRBD2. CDR3 size: 16 residues. V shed 4 bases, J shed 0 bases, and the junction held 3 bases outside the gene matches. CDR1 is SGHRS and CDR2 is YFSETQ in the germline V gene. The CDR3 reads CASSGGLAGSTDTQYF. CDR3 DNA: TGCGCCAGCAGCGGTGGACTAGCGGGGAGCACAGATACGCAGTATTTT. Variable domain in full (rest from reference TRBV5-1 and TRBJ2-3): KAGVTQTPRYLIKTRGQQVTLSCSPISGHRSVSWYQQTPGQGLQFLFEYFSETQRNKGNFPGRFSGRQFSNSRSEMNVSTLELGDSALYLCASSGGLAGSTDTQYFGPGTRLTVL.

This clone was seen just once. The rearrangement links TRBV5-4 to TRBJ2-1; D is unclear. This CDR3 comprises 12 residues. Germline loops: CDR1 SGHNT, CDR2 YYREEE (reference sequence). V was shortened by 0 bases and J by 9 bases, with 7 bases between the two germline ends. CDR3 region: CASSLDGREQFF. Written as DNA, the CDR3 is TGTGCCAGCAGCTTGGATGGGCGTGAGCAGTTCTTC.

The J gene is TRBJ1-4, the V gene TRBV2, with 8 nucleotides matching TRBD1. The V segment lost 7 bases and the J segment 3 bases; nucleotides outside the gene matches: 4. There are 14 residues in the CDR3. Germline loops: CDR1 SNHLY, CDR2 FYNNEI. Here the CDR3 reads CASKPGQANEKLFF. DNA of the CDR3: TGTGCCAGCAAACCGGGACAGGCTAATGAAAAACTGTTTTTT.

This clone was found a few times. V usage is TRBV27 and J usage is TRBJ1-4; a weak D match, TRBD1 (5 bases). This CDR3 comprises 15 residues. Germline CDR1 is MNHEY and CDR2 is SMNVEV (reference sequence). With 4 bases removed from V and 8 bases from J, the gap between germline ends came to 17 bases. The CDR3 sequence: CASSSGHPGVEKLFF. In DNA form, the CDR3 reads TGTGCCAGCAGTTCAGGACACCCGGGAGTAGAAAAACTGTTTTTT.

This chain joins TRBV7-8 and TRBJ1-5, with D possibly TRBD1 on 6 matching bases. Germline lookup yields CDR1 SGHVS and CDR2 FQNEAQ. Trimming shortened V by 2 bases and J by 4 bases, and 12 bases separated the two germline ends. The CDR3 contains 15 residues. CDR3 sequence reads: CASSLLAGVNQPQHF. Written as DNA, the CDR3 is TGTGCCAGCAGCTTATTGGCAGGGGTGAATCAGCCCCAGCATTTT.

The genes are TRBV14 and TRBJ1-6, with TRBD1 identical over 10 bases. The V gene end was trimmed by 3 bases and the J gene end by 7 bases; junction bases not matched to a gene: 12. Germline values: CDR1 SGHDN, CDR2 FVKESK. This CDR3 spans 18 amino acids. The DNA of the CDR3 is TGTGCCAGCAGCCAGAGGGCCGGGACAGGGGTCCGGAATTCACCCCTCCACTTT. Translation gives CASSQRAGTGVRNSPLHF.

The chain recombines TRBV6-6 with TRBJ2-7, with 9 nucleotides matching TRBD2. V lost 6 bases to trimming and J lost 1 base; unmatched junction nucleotides: 4. Germline lookup yields CDR1 MNHNY and CDR2 SVGAGI (reference sequence). The CDR3 is 14 residues long. In nucleotides, the CDR3 is TGTGCCAGCAGCCAGACTAGCGGTTCCTACGAGCAGTACTTC. It specifies CASSQTSGSYEQYF.

The chain employs TRBV4-2 and TRBJ2-7, with 7 bases identical to TRBD2. CDR3 length: 14 amino acids. J gave up 4 bases and V 1 base, and 4 bases lay outside the gene matches. The V gene's germline CDR1 is LGHNA and CDR2 YNFKEQ. The CDR3 protein is CASSQVGREYEQYF. In DNA form, the CDR3 reads TGTGCCAGCAGCCAAGTGGGGCGGGAGTACGAGCAGTACTTC.

The chain uses TRBV28 and TRBJ1-5; D might be TRBD1 (6 bases). The CDR3 runs to 15 residues. V lost 5 bases and J 7 bases, leaving 18 bases between the germline ends. The germline V gene encodes CDR1 MDHEN and CDR2 SYDVKM. This CDR3 is CASSTTLRGGQPQHF. The CDR3 DNA reads as TGTGCCAGCAGTACGACCCTTAGGGGGGGACAGCCCCAGCATTTT. Full variable domain (missing parts from reference TRBV28 and TRBJ1-5): DVKVTQSSRYLVKRTGEKVFLECVQDMDHENMFWYRQDPGLGLRLIYFSYDVKMKEKGDIPEGYSVSREKKERFSLILESASTNQTSMYLCASSTTLRGGQPQHFGDGTRLSIL.

J is TRBJ2-2 and V is TRBV18; TRBD1 aligns across 10 bases. The CDR3 has 15 amino acids. The V and J ends lost 6 bases and 3 bases, in that order; junction bases with no gene match: 4. CDR1 KGHSH and CDR2 LQKENI come from the germline V gene. The CDR3: CASSRGQGDTGELFF. The CDR3, as DNA: TGTGCCAGCTCCAGAGGACAGGGGGACACCGGGGAGCTGTTTTTT.

CDR3 coding DNA: TGCGCCAGCAGCTTTCGGACAGAAGGCACTGAAGCTTTCTTT. Residues: CASSFRTEGTEAFF. The chain is built from TRBV5-1 and TRBJ1-1, with a tentative D call TRBD1 (6 bases). The CDR3 is made up of 14 amino acids. From germline, CDR1 is SGHRS and CDR2 YFSETQ. Trimming shortened V by 2 bases and J by 4 bases, and 12 bases separated the two germline ends.

The chain links TRBV6-1 to TRBJ2-7, with TRBD1 matching 7 bases. Trimming removed 3 bases from V and 6 bases from J; junction bases left unmatched: 11. There are 15 residues in the CDR3. Germline V gene lookup returns CDR1 MNHNS and CDR2 SASEGT. Here the CDR3 DNA reads TGTGCCAGCAGTGACCCGACAGGGAGTAGGGGCGAGCAGTACGTC. It is translated as CASSDPTGSRGEQYV.

The CDR3 spells CASSLSPMNYGYTF. Here the CDR3 DNA reads TGTGCCAGCAGTCTTAGCCCGATGAACTATGGCTACACCTTC. V is TRBV28 and J is TRBJ1-2; D is ambiguous. Trimming removed 5 bases from V and 2 bases from J, with 12 bases in between. Germline V CDR1 and CDR2: MDHEN, SYDVKM. CDR3 length: 14 amino acids.

V usage is TRBV4-2 and J usage is TRBJ1-1; maybe TRBD1 (6 bases). The germline V and J ends were trimmed by 3 bases and 1 base, with 12 bases remaining between them. CDR1 is LGHNA and CDR2 is YNFKEQ in the germline V gene. The CDR3 spans 15 residues. DNA for the CDR3: TGTGCCAGCAGCCAGCAGACAGGCAAGAACACTGAAGCTTTCTTT. Translated, it gives CASSQQTGKNTEAFF.

The rearrangement uses TRBV4-3 and TRBJ1-5; a possible D gene is TRBD1 (5 bases). Germline loops: CDR1 LGHNA, CDR2 YSLEER. CDR3 length: 16 amino acids. V lost 0 bases to trimming and J lost 2 bases, with 11 bases between them. CDR3 coding DNA: TGCGCCAGCAGCCAAGATGCGCAGGGTGGCAATCAGCCCCAGCATTTT. It yields the protein CASSQDAQGGNQPQHF.